These T cell receptor beta chains were read from a single sample in a study of siplizumab effects on memory and regulatory T cells. Only in-frame clones appear in the TCRdb table, and some are missing; sequencing was by immunoSEQ multiplex PCR. Here the sample spans some 100,000 clones, 93% being singletons. The sample comprised CD8+ T cells sorted from blood. Source of these receptors: a human donor in good health. The CDR3 runs from the conserved cysteine through the conserved F or W. A D gene is named only where the DNA matches it firmly. Clone size appears in some rows only: once, few, many, or a class for an expanded clone.

d_gene,abundance,j_gene,v_gene,CDR3aa,CDR3nt
.,.,TRBJ2-2,TRBV4-3,CASSQLDTLNTGELFF,TGCGCCAGCAGCCAACTGGACACCTTGAACACCGGGGAGCTGTTTTTT
.,.,TRBJ2-7,TRBV7-2,CASSSHLGFPGSSYEQYF,TGTGCCAGCAGCTCCCACCTGGGATTTCCTGGGAGCTCCTACGAGCAGTACTTC
.,.,TRBJ1-1,TRBV7-2,CASERPGADTEAFF,TGTGCCAGCGAACGGCCGGGGGCCGACACTGAAGCTTTCTTT
.,.,TRBJ1-1,TRBV11-1,CASSLARGAGLNTEAFF,TGTGCCAGCAGCTTAGCCCGGGGGGCCGGTCTGAACACTGAAGCTTTCTTT
.,.,TRBJ2-2,TRBV10-3,CAISPNTGELFF,TGTGCCATCAGTCCAAACACCGGGGAGCTGTTTTTT
TRBD1,.,TRBJ2-7,TRBV11-2,CASSLGQVSHEQYF,TGTGCCAGCAGCCTTGGACAGGTCTCCCACGAGCAGTACTTC
TRBD2,.,TRBJ2-1,TRBV7-9,CASRPPSGSSYNEQFF,TGTGCCAGCAGACCCCCTAGCGGGAGTTCGTACAATGAGCAGTTCTTC
.,.,TRBJ2-3,TRBV10-1,CASSEEVAGTDTQYF,TGCGCCAGCAGTGAGGAGGTGGCGGGCACAGATACGCAGTATTTT
.,.,TRBJ2-7,TRBV7-8,CASSLDYEQYF,TGTGCCAGCAGCTTAGACTACGAGCAGTACTTC
.,.,TRBJ2-7,TRBV27,CASSLGQSYEQYF,TGTGCCAGCAGTTTAGGGCAGTCCTACGAGCAGTACTTC
.,.,TRBJ2-5,TRBV2,CASSVWRQETQYF,TGTGCCAGCAGTGTCTGGAGACAAGAGACCCAGTACTTC
.,few,TRBJ1-3,TRBV19,CASSIQGRGNTIYF,TGTGCCAGTAGTATTCAGGGGCGAGGAAACACCATATATTTT
.,.,TRBJ2-7,TRBV7-9,CASSLVSQGLYEQYF,TGTGCCAGCAGCTTAGTGTCACAGGGACTCTACGAGCAGTACTTC
.,.,TRBJ2-7,TRBV5-8,CASLTGSYEQYF,TGTGCCAGCCTGACAGGATCCTACGAGCAGTACTTC
.,.,TRBJ2-2,TRBV12-5,CASGPYREDTGELFF,TGTGCTAGTGGTCCTTACAGGGAGGACACCGGGGAGCTGTTTTTT
TRBD1,.,TRBJ1-5,TRBV10-3,CAISETGGDQPQHF,TGTGCCATCAGTGAGACAGGGGGGGATCAGCCCCAGCATTTT
TRBD1,.,TRBJ1-1,TRBV30,CAWSGEDRGFTEAFF,TGTGCCTGGAGTGGGGAGGACAGGGGTTTTACTGAAGCTTTCTTT
.,.,TRBJ2-1,TRBV6-5,CASRTGHPLNEQFF,TGTGCCAGCAGGACGGGACATCCACTCAATGAGCAGTTCTTC
.,.,TRBJ1-1,TRBV5-5,CASSPMTDMNTEAFF,TGTGCCAGCAGCCCCATGACAGATATGAACACTGAAGCTTTCTTT
.,.,TRBJ1-4,TRBV7-9,CASSLPEADRLNEKLFF,TGTGCCAGCAGCTTACCCGAGGCCGACAGACTTAATGAAAAACTGTTTTTT
.,.,TRBJ2-1,TRBV6-5,CASSYSRAYNEQFF,TGTGCCAGCAGTTACTCAAGGGCCTACAATGAGCAGTTCTTC
TRBD2,.,TRBJ2-2,TRBV11-3,CASSLVAGGFDAGELFF,TGTGCCAGCAGCTTAGTAGCGGGTGGGTTCGACGCCGGGGAGCTGTTTTTT
.,.,TRBJ2-3,TRBV2,CASNPIETGTDTQYF,TGTGCCAGCAACCCAATAGAGACAGGCACAGATACGCAGTATTTT
TRBD1,.,TRBJ1-1,TRBV6-1,CASRKTGGLAEAFF,TGTGCCAGCAGGAAGACAGGGGGCCTAGCTGAAGCTTTCTTT
TRBD1,.,TRBJ2-7,TRBV4-2,CASSQGTTGGYEQYF,TGTGCCAGCAGCCAAGGGACGACAGGGGGCTACGAGCAGTACTTC
TRBD2,.,TRBJ2-3,TRBV9,CASSSDPGGASDTQYF,TGTGCCAGCAGCTCAGACCCCGGGGGGGCCTCGGATACGCAGTATTTT
.,.,TRBJ1-2,TRBV4-2,CASSQDTAQLGGYTF,TGTGCCAGCAGCCAAGACACAGCCCAGCTGGGTGGCTACACCTTC
TRBD1,once,TRBJ1-1,TRBV4-1,CASSQAKSQGGNTEAFF,TGCGCCAGCAGCCAAGCCAAGTCACAGGGGGGAAACACTGAAGCTTTCTTT
.,.,TRBJ1-5,TRBV19,CASGLFGDNQPQHF,TGTGCCAGTGGCCTGTTCGGTGATAATCAGCCCCAGCATTTT
.,.,TRBJ2-7,TRBV6-5,CASSYTAGAEQYF,TGTGCCAGCAGTTACACCGCAGGGGCCGAGCAGTACTTC
TRBD2,.,TRBJ2-1,TRBV29-1,CSALAGSYNEQFF,TGCAGCGCCTTAGCGGGGAGCTACAATGAGCAGTTCTTC
.,.,TRBJ2-7,TRBV7-2,CASSLGPAGFYEQYF,TGTGCCAGCAGCTTAGGGCCGGCGGGGTTCTACGAGCAGTACTTC
.,.,TRBJ2-2,TRBV5-6,CASSFLSGGELFF,TGTGCCAGCAGCTTTCTCTCGGGCGGGGAGCTGTTTTTT
.,.,TRBJ2-5,TRBV7-9,CASRSPRPAETQYF,TGTGCCAGCAGGAGTCCTAGGCCTGCAGAGACCCAGTACTTC